This T cell receptor beta chain emerged from a study of OX40 agonist ivuxolimab in advanced cancers. Study details: Each dose-escalation patient presented with hepatocellular carcinoma, melanoma, renal cell or head and neck cancer.

Concerning this clone: The antigen is not known.

General study findings and limits: At 0.1 to 3.0 mg/kg, CD4+ and CD8+ blood T cells expanded clonally by week 6. Antigen specificity of clonally expanded peripheral T cells was not established.

Profiling relied on immunoSEQ multiplex PCR, and the TCRdb table lists in-frame clones only, not all of them. The table shows 50,000 to 85,000 clones, with about 85% occurring only once. The trim removed 0 bases at V and 2 bases at J, leaving 5 bases unmatched. The CDR3 is 16 residues long. From germline, CDR1 is SGHRS and CDR2 YFSETQ. The chain carries TRBV5-1 and TRBJ2-1; 7 bases match TRBD1. This receptor was identified in an adult with an advanced solid tumor such as melanoma, head and neck, liver or kidney cancer. Sequenced material: CD4+ or CD8+ T cells sorted from blood, taken in a trial of the OX40 agonist ivuxolimab. CDR3 nucleotides: TGCGCCAGCAGCTTGGAGGGGGCGATGACCTACAATGAGCAGTTCTTC. It specifies CASSLEGAMTYNEQFF. Using reference TRBV5-1 and TRBJ2-1 for the parts outside the CDR3, the full variable domain is KAGVTQTPRYLIKTRGQQVTLSCSPISGHRSVSWYQQTPGQGLQFLFEYFSETQRNKGNFPGRFSGRQFSNSRSEMNVSTLELGDSALYLCASSLEGAMTYNEQFFGPGTRLTVL.